The rows below give T cell receptor beta chains drawn from one sample of a study of blood T cell repertoires in COVID-19. Data came from immunoSEQ multiplex PCR; TCRdb stores just in-frame clones and leaves some out. Counted here are more than 95,000 clones, 87% occurring once; the ten biggest clones make up 5% to 7.5%. The sequenced material came from peripheral blood. All receptors come from a human donor in a cohort sampled during active COVID-19. CDR3s include the opening cysteine and the closing phenylalanine or tryptophan. A D gene is named only where the DNA matches it firmly. Rows may omit the clone size; those that give it use once, few, many or a size class.

V gene	clone size	J gene	D gene	CDR3 DNA	CDR3 protein
TRBV7-9	NA	TRBJ1-6	NA	TGTGCCAGCAGCTACGACACCGATAATTCACCCCTCCACTTT	CASSYDTDNSPLHF
TRBV11-1	NA	TRBJ2-5	NA	TGTGCCAGCATGGGGGCGGAGAGAGAGACCCAGTACTTC	CASMGAERETQYF
TRBV20-1	NA	TRBJ1-5	NA	TGCAGTGCCAGGAGGTTAGGCCCCCAGCATTTT	CSARRLGPQHF
TRBV7-9	NA	TRBJ2-1	TRBD2	TGTGCCAGCAGCTCGGCCTTAGCGGGAGTGATGGAAAATGAGCAGTTCTTC	CASSSALAGVMENEQFF
TRBV5-1	NA	TRBJ2-1	NA	TGCGCCAGCAGACCGGACAGTTTCGTCCAAATCAAATACAATGAGCAGTTCTTC	CASRPDSFVQIKYNEQFF
TRBV7-6	NA	TRBJ2-2	TRBD2	TGTGCCAGCAGCTTAGTAGTAGCGGGGGGGCCAGCCGGGGAGCTGTTTTTT	CASSLVVAGGPAGELFF
TRBV5-1	NA	TRBJ1-6	TRBD1	TGCGCCAGCAGACCGGGACAGGATAATTCACCCCTCCACTTT	CASRPGQDNSPLHF
TRBV27	NA	TRBJ2-7	TRBD2	TGTGCCAGCAGGCGCGCCGCTAGCGGGGGGCCCCCATACGGCGAGCAGTACTTC	CASRRAASGGPPYGEQYF
TRBV7-9	once	TRBJ2-7	TRBD1	TGTGCCAGCAGCTTTCAGGGGGACGAGCAGTACTTC	CASSFQGDEQYF
TRBV11-2	NA	TRBJ2-1	NA	TGTGCCAGCAGCCCTCACCCGGGGGGCAGTGAGCAGTTCTTC	CASSPHPGGSEQFF